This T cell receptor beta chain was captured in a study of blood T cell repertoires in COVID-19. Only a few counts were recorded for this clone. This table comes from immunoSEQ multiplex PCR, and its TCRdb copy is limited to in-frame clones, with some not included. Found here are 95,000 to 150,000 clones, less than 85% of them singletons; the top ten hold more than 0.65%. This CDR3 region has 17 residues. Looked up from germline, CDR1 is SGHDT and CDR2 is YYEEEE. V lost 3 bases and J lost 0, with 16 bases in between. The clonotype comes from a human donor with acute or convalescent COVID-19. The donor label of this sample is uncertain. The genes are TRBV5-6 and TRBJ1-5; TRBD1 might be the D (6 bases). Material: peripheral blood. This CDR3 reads CASSSSTGPYSNQPQHF. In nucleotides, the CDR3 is TGTGCCAGCAGCTCGAGTACAGGGCCTTATAGCAATCAGCCCCAGCATTTT.